Here is one T cell receptor beta chain with its context. Its antigen remains unknown. The entry originates in a study of cytomegalovirus exposure and HLA in healthy donors. Use of 60 Vbeta and 13 Jbeta primers characterized the PCR. Sequencing was performed with immunoSEQ multiplex PCR; in TCRdb, only in-frame clones are kept and a portion is missing. The sample contains 75,000 to 90,000 clones, about 81% of which appear only once. Donors sampled were nominally healthy, though unrecorded immune exposures were likely. This CDR3 spans 16 amino acids. The germline gives CDR1 SGDLS, CDR2 YYNGEE. V was clipped by 4 bases and J by 2 bases; unmatched bases: 7. Overall study findings and caveats: Rarity marked most TCR sequences, yet some public TCRs occurred in many donors. For TCR beta chains, V- and J-gene trimming was later linked to a missense DCLRE1C variant. Earlier analysis found most TCR beta V segments productive about 87% or about 30% of the time.

The TCR sequence derives from a man aged 60 to 69 in good health and CMV-seronegative. The sample taken for sequencing was PBMCs. The V gene is TRBV9, the J gene TRBJ2-1, with 9 nucleotides matching TRBD2. CDR3 protein: CASSSRRGGPYNEQFF. The DNA of the CDR3 is TGTGCCAGCAGCTCCCGGCGGGGGGGCCCCTACAATGAGCAGTTCTTC.